This T cell receptor beta chain is drawn from a study of long-term antiretroviral therapy in people with HIV. Survey level was the resolution at which the v3.0 immunoSEQ assay ran. The table came from immunoSEQ multiplex PCR; TCRdb's copy has only in-frame clones and leaves some out. Of about 29,000 clones listed, roughly 80% are singletons. The germline gives CDR1 MGHDK, CDR2 SYGVNS. The CDR3 contains 11 residues. The V gene lost 6 bases and the J gene lost 3 bases, with 6 bases spanning the gap. The chain links TRBV25-1 to TRBJ2-7; no reliable D call. The sequencing here drew on unsorted PBMCs, taken 3 years after starting antiretroviral therapy. The source of this sequence is a man aged 35-49 years with HIV. CDR3 in amino acids: CASSPDYEQYF. The CDR3 DNA follows: TGTGCCAGCAGCCCCGACTACGAGCAGTACTTC.